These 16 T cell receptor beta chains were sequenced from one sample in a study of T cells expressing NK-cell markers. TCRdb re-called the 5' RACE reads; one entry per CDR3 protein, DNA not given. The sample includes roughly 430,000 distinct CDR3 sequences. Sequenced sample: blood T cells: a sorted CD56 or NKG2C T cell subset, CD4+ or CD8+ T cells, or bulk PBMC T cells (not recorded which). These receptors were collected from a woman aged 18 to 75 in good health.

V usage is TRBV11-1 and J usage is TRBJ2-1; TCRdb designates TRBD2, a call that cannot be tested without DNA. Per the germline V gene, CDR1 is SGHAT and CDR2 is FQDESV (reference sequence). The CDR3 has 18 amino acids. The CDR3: CASSSPRTSGGAYNEQFF.

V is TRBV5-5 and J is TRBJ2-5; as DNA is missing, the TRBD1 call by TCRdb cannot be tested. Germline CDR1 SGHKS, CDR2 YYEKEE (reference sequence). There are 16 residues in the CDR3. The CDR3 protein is CASSSSGGGGRETQYF.

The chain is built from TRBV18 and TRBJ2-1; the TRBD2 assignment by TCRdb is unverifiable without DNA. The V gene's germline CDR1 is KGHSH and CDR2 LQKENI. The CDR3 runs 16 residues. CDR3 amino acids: CASSLSLAGGSHEQFF.

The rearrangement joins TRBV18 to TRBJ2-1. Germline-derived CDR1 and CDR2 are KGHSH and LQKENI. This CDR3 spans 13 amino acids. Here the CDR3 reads CASSESRDNEQFF.

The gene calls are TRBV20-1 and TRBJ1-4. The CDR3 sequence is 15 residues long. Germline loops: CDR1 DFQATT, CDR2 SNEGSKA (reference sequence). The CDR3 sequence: CSASGGRQGHEKLFF.

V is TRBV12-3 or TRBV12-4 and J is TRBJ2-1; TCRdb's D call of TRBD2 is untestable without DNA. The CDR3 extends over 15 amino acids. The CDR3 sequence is CASSLGLAENNEQFF.

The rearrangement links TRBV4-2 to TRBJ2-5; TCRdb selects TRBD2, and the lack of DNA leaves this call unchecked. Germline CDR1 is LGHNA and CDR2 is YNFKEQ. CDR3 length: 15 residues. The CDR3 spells CASSQGDVAGGAQYF.

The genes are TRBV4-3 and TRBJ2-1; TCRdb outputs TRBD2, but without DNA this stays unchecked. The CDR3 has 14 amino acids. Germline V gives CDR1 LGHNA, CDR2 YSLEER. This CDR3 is CASGSEVAYNEQFF.

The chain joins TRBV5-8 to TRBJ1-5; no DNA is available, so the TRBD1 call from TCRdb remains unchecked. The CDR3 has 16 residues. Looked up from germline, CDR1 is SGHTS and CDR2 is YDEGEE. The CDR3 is CASSFRGAKSNQPQHF.

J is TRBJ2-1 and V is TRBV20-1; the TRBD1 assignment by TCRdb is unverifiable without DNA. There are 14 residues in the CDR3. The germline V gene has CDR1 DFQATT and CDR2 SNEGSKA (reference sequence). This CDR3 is CSAETGTGFDEQFF.

CDR3 sequence: CSASPLGRAGETQYF. This chain joins TRBV20-1 and TRBJ2-5; there is no DNA to check the TCRdb D call of TRBD2. CDR1 is DFQATT and CDR2 is SNEGSKA in the germline V gene (reference sequence). The CDR3 extends over 15 amino acids.

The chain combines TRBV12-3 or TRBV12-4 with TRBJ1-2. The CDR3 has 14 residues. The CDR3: CASSSHGPNYGYTF.

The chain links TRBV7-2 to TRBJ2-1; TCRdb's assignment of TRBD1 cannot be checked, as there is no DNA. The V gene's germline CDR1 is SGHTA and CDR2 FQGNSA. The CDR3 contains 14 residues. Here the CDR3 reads CASREGATRNEQFF.

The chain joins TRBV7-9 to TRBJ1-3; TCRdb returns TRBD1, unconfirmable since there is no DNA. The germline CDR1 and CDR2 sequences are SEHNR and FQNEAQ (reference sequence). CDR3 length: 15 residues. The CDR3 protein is CASSLRDSQGNTIYF.

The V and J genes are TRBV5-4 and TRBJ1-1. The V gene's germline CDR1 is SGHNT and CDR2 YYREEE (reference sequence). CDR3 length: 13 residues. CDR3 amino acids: CASTSRVDTEAFF.

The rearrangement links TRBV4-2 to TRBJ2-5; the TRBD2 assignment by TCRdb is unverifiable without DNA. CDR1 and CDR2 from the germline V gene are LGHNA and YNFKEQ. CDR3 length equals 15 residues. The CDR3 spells CASSQDNAGDETQYF.